What follows are 16 T cell receptor beta chains derived from one specimen sequenced in a study of Ad26.COV2.S vaccination and SARS-CoV-2 variants (dated by TCRdb to about 2021). Read against the paper, the sample's treatment or condition label means: around 19 received Ad26.COV2.S at low or high dose, single or two shots; about 5 received placebo; per-sample allocation not given. For vaccine and placebo recipients, repertoires were sequenced using samples collected on day 63 after the first injection. Libraries were made using the immunoSEQ multiplex PCR assay. The table was pulled from immuneACCESS by TCRdb, which kept in-frame rearrangements only. Such tables lose some clones; where checked, under half of the loss comes from unresolved V genes, and the rest has no known cause. The sample contains about 480,000 clones, roughly nine tenths of them found a single time. In total, the top ten clones hold roughly 13% of the sample.

The sequences come from peripheral blood, collected in a trial of Ad26.COV2.S vaccine versus placebo. These receptor sequences come from a person between 18 and 59 years old who received the Ad26.COV2.S COVID-19 vaccine or a placebo.

The genes are TRBV4-3 and TRBJ2-6, with D possibly being TRBD1 or TRBD2 (5 bases each). This CDR3 is 18 amino acids long. V lost 0 bases, J lost 0 bases, and 12 bases lay in between. Germline loops: CDR1 LGHNA, CDR2 YSLEER. In DNA, the CDR3 is TGCGCCAGCAGCCAAGAAGTGGGACCGAGCTCTGGGGCCAACGTCCTGACTTTC. As protein: CASSQEVGPSSGANVLTF.

In this sample, this clone turned up once. The V and J genes are TRBV30 and TRBJ2-7; TRBD1 agrees at 9 bases. The CDR3 consists of 16 residues. V lost 0 bases and J lost 2; bases outside the gene matches: 8. In germline, CDR1 is GTSNPN, CDR2 SVGIG (reference sequence). CDR3 sequence: CAWSVGGGDRAYEQYF. CDR3 sequence (DNA): TGTGCCTGGAGTGTAGGGGGCGGGGACAGGGCCTACGAGCAGTACTTC.

V usage is TRBV30 and J usage is TRBJ1-3; D might be TRBD1 (6 bases). The CDR3 runs 15 residues. Trimming took 5 bases from V and 8 from J, leaving 22 bases between them. CDR1 is GTSNPN and CDR2 is SVGIG in the germline V gene (reference sequence). The DNA for the CDR3 is TGTGCCTGGGGGGGCCAGGGAATGACTCGGGACACCATATATTTT. The encoded protein is CAWGGQGMTRDTIYF.

This clone was seen only a few times. CDR3 in amino acids: CASGSGSLGITLHF. In DNA form, the CDR3 reads TGTGCCAGCGGCTCCGGGTCCCTCGGGATCACCCTCCACTTT. The chain has TRBV28 and TRBJ1-6; D is uncertain. CDR3 size: 14 residues. CDR1 and CDR2 (germline): MDHEN, SYDVKM. V was pared by 8 bases and J by 14 bases, with 22 bases between.

The chain combines TRBV25-1 with TRBJ2-1, with unresolved D. This CDR3 is 10 amino acids long. The germline V gene encodes CDR1 MGHDK and CDR2 SYGVNS. Trimming left V 2 bases short and J 10 bases short, with 3 bases between. CDR3 region: CASSELEQFF. CDR3 DNA: TGTGCCAGCAGTGAACTAGAGCAGTTCTTC.

The gene calls are TRBV5-1 and TRBJ1-4; perhaps TRBD1 as D (6 bases). Germline lookup yields CDR1 SGHRS and CDR2 YFSETQ. This CDR3 has 14 amino acids. The V gene lost 4 bases and the J gene lost 7 bases, with 14 bases spanning the gap. CDR3 DNA: TGCGCCAGCAGCACCAGGGGAGACGGTGAAAAACTGTTTTTT. Translating it yields CASSTRGDGEKLFF.

The chain links TRBV7-8 to TRBJ2-1; a weak D match, TRBD2 (5 bases). The V end was cut by 5 bases, the J end by 2 bases, with 16 bases between. This CDR3 spans 16 amino acids. The V gene's germline CDR1 is SGHVS and CDR2 FQNEAQ. CDR3 bases: TGTGCCAGCAGCCTAGAGGGCGGTTCCACCTACAATGAGCAGTTCTTC. Protein: CASSLEGGSTYNEQFF.

This chain links TRBV18 with TRBJ1-2; D possibly corresponds to TRBD1 (5 bases). The CDR3 length is 16 residues. CDR1 KGHSH and CDR2 LQKENI come from the germline V gene. V lost 3 bases to trimming and J lost 8 bases, with 22 bases between them. CDR3 region: CASSPNSGTAVLGYTF. The CDR3, as DNA: TGTGCCAGCTCACCGAATTCCGGGACTGCGGTCTTGGGCTACACCTTC. Together with reference TRBV18 and TRBJ1-2, the CDR3 gives the full variable domain: NAGVMQNPRHLVRRRGQEARLRCSPMKGHSHVYWYRQLPEEGLKFMVYLQKENIIDESGMPKERFSAEFPKEGPSILRIQQVVRGDSAAYFCASSPNSGTAVLGYTFGSGTRLTVV.

The V and J genes are TRBV28 and TRBJ2-5, with 7 positions matching TRBD2. This CDR3 is built from 14 residues. The V gene end was trimmed by 3 bases and the J gene end by 5 bases; junction bases not matched to a gene: 6. Germline CDR1 is MDHEN and CDR2 is SYDVKM. The CDR3 region has the DNA TGTGCCAGCAGTTTCCCCGGGAGGTCGGAGACCCAGTACTTC. Protein sequence: CASSFPGRSETQYF.

The rearrangement joins TRBV3-1 (or the pseudogene TRBV3-2) to TRBJ2-2; TRBD2 aligns across 12 bases. The CDR3 runs to 15 residues. V gave up 5 bases and J gave up 5 bases; unmatched junction bases: 3. From germline, CDR1 is LGHDT and CDR2 YNNKEL (reference sequence). CDR3 DNA sequence: TGTGCCAGCAGCGTCGGACTAGCGGGAACCGGGGAGCTGTTTTTT. This sequence encodes CASSVGLAGTGELFF.

V gene TRBV7-2 combines with J gene TRBJ2-2; TRBD1 or TRBD2 may be the D gene (5 bases each). Germline CDR1 is SGHTA and CDR2 is FQGNSA. The V end lost 3 bases, the J end lost 4 bases, and 6 bases lay between the germline ends. This CDR3 is built from 13 residues. Here the CDR3 reads CASSLRGTGELFF. The CDR3 nucleotides are TGTGCCAGCAGCTTGAGGGGCACCGGGGAGCTGTTTTTT.

A word on this clone: One end of the junction does not line up with germline, which may come from a read error. The chain has TRBV11-2 and TRBJ2-1; 13 nucleotides align to TRBD2. Germline V gives CDR1 SGHAT, CDR2 FQNNGV. This CDR3 is built from 18 residues. CDR3 protein: CASSLFPGLAGDYYEQFF. CDR3 coding DNA: TGTGCCAGCAGCTTATTCCCCGGACTAGCGGGGGACTACTATGAGCAGTTCTTC.

CDR3 in DNA: TGCGCCAGCAGCTTGGAGACAACTCCCTACGAGCAGTACTTC. Translating it yields CASSLETTPYEQYF. The chain carries TRBV5-1 and TRBJ2-7, with unresolved D. The germline V and J ends were trimmed by 0 bases and 2 bases, with 9 bases remaining between them. This CDR3 comprises 14 residues. The germline V gene encodes CDR1 SGHRS and CDR2 YFSETQ.

The genes are TRBV7-8 and TRBJ1-1; D is unresolved. CDR3 length: 14 amino acids. CDR1 is SGHVS, CDR2 FQNEAQ, per germline. V lost 2 bases and J 5 bases, leaving 12 bases between the germline ends. The CDR3 bases are TGTGCCAGCAGCTTACCCACAGTCAGGACTGAAGCTTTCTTT. Translated: CASSLPTVRTEAFF.

This chain connects TRBV5-4 to TRBJ2-7; D not resolved. This CDR3 spans 13 amino acids. Trimming stripped 4 bases from V and 5 bases from J, with 13 bases between. Germline values: CDR1 SGHNT, CDR2 YYREEE (reference sequence). The CDR3: CASSPPDQNEQYF. CDR3 coding DNA: TGTGCCAGCAGCCCCCCAGACCAGAACGAGCAGTACTTC.

Here the CDR3 DNA reads TGTGCCTGGAGCAGCGGGACGCTTCGCGGCTACACCTTC. The encoded protein is CAWSSGTLRGYTF. This chain links TRBV30 with TRBJ1-2; D might be TRBD1 (5 bases). Germline V gene data show CDR1 as GTSNPN and CDR2 as SVGIG (reference sequence). The V gene lost 3 bases and the J gene lost 8 bases, with 16 bases spanning the gap. The CDR3 is 13 amino acids.